The entry below describes one T cell receptor beta chain. Its cognate antigen is unknown. Germline V gives CDR1 SGHRS, CDR2 YFSETQ. The CDR3 contains 15 residues. V lost 7 bases and J lost 1; bases outside the gene matches: 10. The data originate from a study of T cell repertoires in cytomegalovirus infection. Study at large: Carrying CMV and the relevant HLA type showed in public TCR beta signatures. General study results and limits: The cumulative frequency of public TCR beta families identified carriers of CMV plus the relevant HLA. CMV-specific HLA-C-restricted TCR beta clonotypes dominated the ex vivo response.

TCRdb analysed the reads with MiXCR anew, one entry per CDR3 protein. The data hold fewer than 550,000 distinct CDR3 sequences, with approximately 10% observed a single time. This chain links TRBV5-1 with TRBJ1-1; 7 bases align to TRBD1. The sequenced sample consisted of PBMCs. The TCR originated in a human donor in good health (CMV status not recorded). Some clones in this sample may be carry-over from other donors' samples. CDR3 coding DNA: TGCGCCAGCTTCCTTTCGACAGGGTCGAACACTGAAGCTTTCTTT. Translation: CASFLSTGSNTEAFF.